This T cell receptor (beta chain) was sequenced during a study of blood T cell repertoires in COVID-19. Study context: Spain, Italy and the United States supplied samples that represented acute and convalescent COVID-19. The cDNA or gDNA used as material had been derived from T cells, B-cell-depleted T cells, or PBMCs.

Under the authors' procedure: Researchers report that nucleated cell counts were estimated from reference gene primer amplification. Assay used: immunoSEQ multiplex PCR; TCRdb lists only in-frame clones, some missing. For V, J and clone size, that table is used; D and trimming come from the DNA. The table has 260,000 or so clones, 82% seen once. The TCR was taken from an older woman with acute or convalescent COVID-19. Sequencing was done on a sample of peripheral blood.

The CDR3 sequence is CASSQEDQGGTEAFF. CDR3 sequence (DNA): TGCGCCAGCAGCCAAGAAGATCAAGGGGGCACTGAAGCTTTCTTT. V gene TRBV4-3 combines with J gene TRBJ1-1; possibly TRBD1 for D (6 bases). Germline V lookup: CDR1 LGHNA, CDR2 YSLEER. The ends were cut back, 0 bases at V and 4 bases at J, with 12 bases in the middle. The CDR3 covers 15 residues.